Described below is a single T cell receptor (beta chain) sequence and its context. This specimen belongs to a study of T cell repertoires in cytomegalovirus infection. TCRdb recomputed calls from the reads with MiXCR, one row per CDR3 protein. The sample lists more than 350,000 distinct CDR3 sequences, around 32% occurring once. This TCR derives from a human donor in good health (CMV status not recorded). Some clones in this sample may be carry-over from other donors' samples. The sample consisted of PBMCs.

CDR3 nucleotides: TGTGCCAGTAGTCCCGAACCGGGGATTGGGAACACTGAAGCTTTCTTT. Amino acids: CASSPEPGIGNTEAFF. The J gene is TRBJ1-1, the V gene TRBV19; D is uncertain. Between the trimmed V and J ends, which lost 5 bases and 1 base, there was a span of 17 bases. Germline CDR1 LNHDA, CDR2 SQIVND (reference sequence). The CDR3 is 16 residues long.